The 4 T cell receptor beta chains given below trace back to one sample, sequenced in a study of response to subunit inactivated influenza vaccine. Each CDR3 protein gets one entry after TCRdb re-called the RT-PCR reads with MiXCR. The sample has fewer than 700,000 distinct CDR3 sequences, 10% to 15% seen once; the top ten hold approximately 14%. Material: PBMCs from blood, obtained more than 35 days after vaccination. These TCRs come from a man aged 50 or older who received an inactivated influenza vaccine.

The chain employs TRBV5-1 and TRBJ2-7; TRBD1 matches 8 bases. CDR1 and CDR2 from the germline V gene are SGHRS and YFSETQ. J was trimmed by 4 bases and V by 0 bases; bases with no gene match: 9. CDR3 size: 16 residues. In nucleotides, the CDR3 is TGCGCCAGCAGCTTGGACATTCGGACAGGGCGATACGAGCAGTACTTC. This codes for CASSLDIRTGRYEQYF.

This clonotype has a count of ten or more. The gene calls are TRBV12-3 or TRBV12-4 and TRBJ2-5; 7 nucleotides agree with TRBD1. Losses at the gene ends were 2 bases for V and 3 bases for J; bases not matched to a gene: 9. The CDR3 totals 16 residues. Here the CDR3 reads CASSLQPTGFKETQYF. The CDR3 nucleotides are TGTGCCAGCAGTTTACAGCCGACAGGGTTCAAAGAGACCCAGTACTTC.

This clonotype has a handful of counts. The genes are TRBV28 and TRBJ2-7; D not resolved. With 8 bases removed from V and 0 bases from J, the gap between germline ends came to 23 bases. The CDR3 has 17 residues. CDR1 and CDR2 from the germline V gene are MDHEN and SYDVKM. The CDR3 coding sequence is TGTGCCAGCGGACGAGAACCCTACAGCGAACCCTCCTACGAGCAGTACTTC. This sequence encodes CASGREPYSEPSYEQYF.

This clonotype was seen more than once but under ten times. CDR3 nucleotide sequence: TGCAGTGCTGCGGGGGCGCCTAGCTCCTACAATGAGCAGTTCTTC. As protein: CSAAGAPSSYNEQFF. The gene calls are TRBV20-1 and TRBJ2-1; D might be TRBD2 (7 bases). The germline CDR1 and CDR2 sequences are DFQATT and SNEGSKA (reference sequence). V lost 5 bases and J 0 bases, leaving 14 bases between the germline ends. The CDR3 is made up of 15 amino acids.